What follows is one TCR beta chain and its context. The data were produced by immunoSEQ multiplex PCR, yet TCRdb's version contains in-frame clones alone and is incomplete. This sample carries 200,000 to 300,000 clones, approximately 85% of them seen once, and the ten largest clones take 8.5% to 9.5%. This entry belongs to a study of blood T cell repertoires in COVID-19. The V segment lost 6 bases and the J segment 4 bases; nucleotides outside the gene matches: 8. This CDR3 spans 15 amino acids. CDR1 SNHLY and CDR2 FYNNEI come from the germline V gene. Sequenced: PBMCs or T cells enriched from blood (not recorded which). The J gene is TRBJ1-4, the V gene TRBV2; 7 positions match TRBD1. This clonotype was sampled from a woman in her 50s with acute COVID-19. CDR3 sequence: CASRDRDRVNEKLFF. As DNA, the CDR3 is TGTGCCAGCAGGGACCGGGACAGAGTTAATGAAAAACTGTTTTTT.